The 9 T cell receptor beta chains reported below all come from one sample, sequenced in a study of CD8+ T cells in alopecia areata. cDNA reverse transcribed from extracted RNA served as the sequencing template. TCRdb keeps only in-frame clones here, not all; method: immunoSEQ multiplex PCR. The top ten hold about 5.3% of the sample, which has about 200,000 clones, about 61% seen once. Sequencing was carried out using CD8+ T cells sorted from blood. Every receptor here comes from a human donor in good health.

V and J are TRBV6-5 and TRBJ2-6; D is uncertain. Germline lookup yields CDR1 MNHEY and CDR2 SVGAGI. The CDR3 is 15 amino acids. Trimming removed 6 bases at V and 0 bases at J, with 9 bases between. The CDR3 nucleotides read TGTGCCAGCAGCCCGGTCCTCTCTGGGGCCAACGTCCTGACTTTC. It specifies CASSPVLSGANVLTF.

The rearrangement links TRBV6-4 to TRBJ2-1; the D is unclear. The CDR3 totals 12 residues. The germline CDR1 and CDR2 sequences are MRHNA and SNTAGT. Trimming cost V 0 bases and J 5 bases, with 2 bases left between them. The CDR3: CASSDSNNEQFF. CDR3 sequence (DNA): TGTGCCAGCAGTGACTCAAACAATGAGCAGTTCTTC.

This clone was seen only a few times. The chain combines TRBV2 with TRBJ2-7; TRBD2 might be the D (6 bases). Germline V lookup: CDR1 SNHLY, CDR2 FYNNEI. The CDR3 length is 13 residues. Trimming stripped 8 bases from V and 2 bases from J, with 13 bases between. Here the CDR3 reads CASSEGLTYEQYF. CDR3 DNA: TGTGCCAGCTCGGAGGGACTTACCTACGAGCAGTACTTC.

The chain combines TRBV6-5 with TRBJ1-6; TRBD1 is a possible D gene (6 bases). Trimming took off 4 bases at V and 7 bases at J, with 8 bases between the two ends. The CDR3 is 13 residues long. CDR1 and CDR2 from the germline V gene are MNHEY and SVGAGI. The CDR3 reads CASSSQGNSPLHF. CDR3 in DNA: TGTGCCAGCAGTTCACAGGGCAATTCACCCCTCCACTTT.

This chain joins TRBV6-5 and TRBJ2-1; 13 bases align to TRBD2. This CDR3 region has 16 residues. Germline CDR1 is MNHEY and CDR2 is SVGAGI. V was clipped by 0 bases and J by 9 bases; unmatched bases: 5. Here the CDR3 reads CASSYSLAGGPGEQFF. In nucleotides, the CDR3 is TGTGCCAGCAGTTACTCACTAGCGGGGGGGCCGGGTGAGCAGTTCTTC.

This clone was recorded only once. The V and J genes are TRBV13 and TRBJ2-7, with 7 nucleotides matching TRBD1. The ends lost 1 base at V and 8 bases at J; junction bases unmatched: 11. The germline V gene has CDR1 PRHDT and CDR2 FYEKMQ (reference sequence). CDR3 size: 15 residues. For the CDR3, the DNA is TGTGCCAGCAGCTTAGAGGGACAGTCAAATAATCAGCAGTACTTC. Amino acid sequence: CASSLEGQSNNQQYF. Combining the CDR3 with reference TRBV13 and TRBJ2-7 gives the whole variable domain AAGVIQSPRHLIKEKRETATLKCYPIPRHDTVYWYQQGPGQDPQFLISFYEKMQSDKGSIPDRFSAQQFSDYHSELNMSSLELGDSALYFCASSLEGQSNNQQYFGPGTRLTVT.

V usage is TRBV28 and J usage is TRBJ1-6, with D perhaps matching TRBD1 (5 bases). CDR1 is MDHEN and CDR2 is SYDVKM in the germline V gene. V dropped 1 base and J dropped 9 bases, with 10 bases sitting between them. The CDR3 consists of 14 residues. The CDR3 spells CASSLSVGGSPLHF. CDR3 sequence (DNA): TGTGCCAGCAGTTTATCGGTGGGGGGTTCACCCCTCCACTTT.

The table lists this clone with a few counts. The chain uses TRBV7-9 and TRBJ1-2, with 11 positions matching TRBD1. The ends lost 5 bases at V and 8 bases at J; junction bases unmatched: 7. CDR1 SEHNR and CDR2 FQNEAQ come from the germline V gene (reference sequence). There are 14 residues in the CDR3. The chain's CDR3 is CASSLVGQGEGYTF. As DNA, the CDR3 is TGTGCCAGCAGCCTTGTGGGACAGGGGGAAGGCTACACCTTC.

By proportion, this clone is medium-sized. The CDR3 here is CSVEDKQAGANVLTF. CDR3 coding DNA: TGCAGCGTTGAAGATAAGCAGGCTGGGGCCAACGTCCTGACTTTC. The V gene is TRBV29-1, the J gene TRBJ2-6; no clear D. V lost 0 bases and J 2 bases, leaving 8 bases between the germline ends. Germline V gives CDR1 SQVTM, CDR2 ANQGSEA. The CDR3 contains 15 residues.